The table lists the clone carrying this T cell receptor (beta chain) with a few counts. Its antigen is unknown. Germline lookup yields CDR1 SGHTA and CDR2 FQGNSA. This CDR3 is 15 amino acids long. V lost 3 bases to trimming and J lost 0 bases, with 12 bases between them. The data stem from a study of identical twins. The study's findings and limits: Twins shared out-of-frame alpha sequences with excess low generation probability. Twin sharing of out-of-frame TCR alpha was underestimated by models in monozygotic pairs.

TCRdb re-derived calls from the 5' RACE reads in MiXCR, one entry per CDR3 protein. The data contain over 600,000 distinct CDR3 sequences, 20% to 25% of them singletons. Separately, the same data were catalogued under a study of T cells expressing NK-cell markers. That paper notes: It was sorted CD3+CD56+NKG2C+, CD3+CD56+NKG2C- and CD3+CD56-NKG2C+ T cells that supplied the TCR beta repertoires. Evidence did not settle whether expanded NKG2C+ T cell clones targeted HCMV.

The chain joins TRBV7-2 to TRBJ2-7; D is perhaps TRBD2 (5 bases). This clonotype originated in a woman aged 18-35 years in good health. What was sequenced was PBMCs. For the CDR3, the DNA is TGTGCCAGCAGCTTGGCTCGGGAAAGCTCCTACGAGCAGTACTTC. As protein: CASSLARESSYEQYF.